The 15 T cell receptor beta chains in this list originate from one sample, sequenced in a study of shared clonotypes between healthy human individuals. The table came from immunoSEQ multiplex PCR; TCRdb's copy has only in-frame clones and leaves some out. The repertoire holds some 490,000 clones, with almost 80% as singletons. Sequencing was performed on PBMCs. Receptors originate from a woman aged 40 to 49 in good health. Some clones in this sample may be carry-over from other donors' samples.

The chain employs TRBV25-1 and TRBJ2-1; D might be TRBD2 (6 bases). The CDR3 is 14 residues long. Looked up from germline, CDR1 is MGHDK and CDR2 is SYGVNS. The V gene lost 6 bases and the J gene lost 3 bases, with 12 bases spanning the gap. The CDR3 nucleotides are TGTGCCAGCAGCCGGGAGTTGTACTACAATGAGCAGTTCTTC. Amino acid sequence: CASSRELYYNEQFF. Combining the CDR3 with reference TRBV25-1 and TRBJ2-1 gives the whole variable domain EADIYQTPRYLVIGTGKKITLECSQTMGHDKMYWYQQDPGMELHLIHYSYGVNSTEKGDLSSESTVSRIRTEHFPLTLESARPSHTSQYLCASSRELYYNEQFFGPGTRLTVL.

This chain uses TRBV19 with TRBJ2-7; TRBD1 matches 9 bases. The trim removed 5 bases at V and 7 bases at J, leaving 15 bases unmatched. The CDR3 spans 16 residues. Looked up from germline, CDR1 is LNHDA and CDR2 is SQIVND (reference sequence). In DNA form, the CDR3 reads TGTGCCAGTAGTCCTGGGGACAGGGCGGTCCCGGGGGAGCAGTACTTC. This codes for CASSPGDRAVPGEQYF.

The chain uses TRBV10-3 and TRBJ1-2; 10 bases align to TRBD1. The CDR3 is 14 residues long. The V gene's germline CDR1 is ENHRY and CDR2 SYGVKD. V gave up 3 bases and J gave up 8 bases; unmatched junction bases: 6. The CDR3 here is CAISDHDRGPGYTF. The DNA for the CDR3 is TGTGCCATCAGTGATCACGACAGGGGGCCCGGCTACACCTTC.

The gene calls are TRBV28 and TRBJ1-2, with D possibly TRBD1 on 5 matching bases. The CDR3 extends over 14 amino acids. V gave up 3 bases and J gave up 4 bases, with 12 bases separating them. Germline-derived CDR1 and CDR2 are MDHEN and SYDVKM. CDR3 in amino acids: CASSLGQEIYGYTF. The CDR3 DNA is TGTGCCAGCAGTTTGGGGCAGGAGATCTATGGCTACACCTTC.

The chain links TRBV9 to TRBJ2-7; TRBD1 aligns across 9 bases. The CDR3 is 14 amino acids. The junction had 8 bases not matched to a gene; V was cut back by 8 bases and J by 2 bases. Per germline, CDR1 SGDLS and CDR2 YYNGEE. The CDR3 sequence is CASSSDRGAYEQYF. The DNA for the CDR3 is TGTGCCAGTTCGTCGGACAGGGGAGCCTACGAGCAGTACTTC. Filled out from reference TRBV9 and TRBJ2-7, the complete variable domain reads DSGVTQTPKHLITATGQRVTLRCSPRSGDLSVYWYQQSLDQGLQFLIQYYNGEERAKGNILERFSAQQFPDLHSELNLSSLELGDSALYFCASSSDRGAYEQYFGPGTRLTVT.

V gene TRBV2 combines with J gene TRBJ2-7; D is undetermined. Germline loops: CDR1 SNHLY, CDR2 FYNNEI. Between the trimmed V and J ends, which lost 8 bases and 5 bases, there was a span of 13 bases. The CDR3 covers 12 residues. The CDR3: CASAGTSDEQYF. DNA of the CDR3: TGTGCCAGCGCAGGTACCTCAGACGAGCAGTACTTC.

This clone has a handful of counts. This chain joins TRBV2 and TRBJ1-3; no definite D call. The V and J ends lost 8 bases and 4 bases respectively, with 18 bases between them. CDR1 and CDR2 (germline): SNHLY, FYNNEI. The CDR3 consists of 15 residues. CDR3 residues: CASDRGGSPGNTIYF. The CDR3 DNA sequence: TGTGCCAGCGATCGGGGAGGATCTCCCGGAAACACCATATATTTT.

The CDR3 nucleotides are TGTGCCAGCAGTGGGGGGGGCAGAGCCTACGAGCAGTACTTC. This encodes CASSGGGRAYEQYF. The chain couples TRBV25-1 to TRBJ2-7, with D possibly matching TRBD2 (7 bases). This CDR3 has 14 amino acids. Per germline, CDR1 MGHDK and CDR2 SYGVNS. Trimming stripped 4 bases from V and 2 bases from J, with 12 bases between.

The gene calls are TRBV11-3 and TRBJ2-2; 12 bases agree with TRBD2. The junction had 7 bases not matched to a gene; V was cut back by 2 bases and J by 3 bases. This CDR3 region has 18 residues. The germline V gene has CDR1 SGHNT and CDR2 YENEEA. Here the CDR3 DNA reads TGTGCCAGCAGCTTAACGGCTAGCGGGAGGGCCCACACCGGGGAGCTGTTTTTT. Translated, it gives CASSLTASGRAHTGELFF.

The chain joins TRBV28 to TRBJ2-7; 8 positions agree with TRBD1. With V trimmed by 5 bases and J by 2 bases, 11 bases remained unmatched. Per the germline V gene, CDR1 is MDHEN and CDR2 is SYDVKM. The CDR3 runs 16 residues. CDR3 amino acids: CASSHLPRQGTYEQYF. CDR3 sequence (DNA): TGTGCCAGCAGTCACCTCCCCCGACAGGGGACCTACGAGCAGTACTTC. Combining the CDR3 with reference TRBV28 and TRBJ2-7 gives the whole variable domain DVKVTQSSRYLVKRTGEKVFLECVQDMDHENMFWYRQDPGLGLRLIYFSYDVKMKEKGDIPEGYSVSREKKERFSLILESASTNQTSMYLCASSHLPRQGTYEQYFGPGTRLTVT.

The chain uses TRBV19 and TRBJ1-1; a weak D match, TRBD1 (6 bases). V gave up 3 bases and J gave up 5 bases, with 13 bases separating them. The CDR3 totals 14 residues. Germline assignment: CDR1 LNHDA and CDR2 SQIVND (reference sequence). CDR3 in amino acids: CASSISQGSTEAFF. In DNA, the CDR3 is TGTGCCAGTAGTATTAGCCAGGGGTCAACTGAAGCTTTCTTT.

The V and J genes are TRBV7-9 and TRBJ2-3; D remains unclear. There are 16 residues in the CDR3. From germline, CDR1 is SEHNR and CDR2 FQNEAQ (reference sequence). Trimming removed 1 base at V and 2 bases at J, with 13 bases between. CDR3 sequence reads: CASSLGGPSSTDTQYF. The CDR3 coding sequence is TGTGCCAGCAGCTTAGGTGGTCCCTCCTCCACAGATACGCAGTATTTT.

The V gene is TRBV11-3, the J gene TRBJ2-7; D is ambiguous. With 0 bases removed from V and 4 bases from J, the gap between germline ends came to 7 bases. The CDR3 has 13 amino acids. The V gene's germline CDR1 is SGHNT and CDR2 YENEEA. CDR3 in DNA: TGTGCCAGCAGCTTAGAGCGGAATTACGAGCAGTACTTC. It codes for CASSLERNYEQYF.

This clone showed up many times. The rearrangement joins TRBV19 to TRBJ2-7, with 9 positions matching TRBD1. The CDR3 totals 14 residues. Trimming took 9 bases from V and 2 from J; bases not matched to a gene: 8. The germline gives CDR1 LNHDA, CDR2 SQIVND (reference sequence). CDR3 sequence: CASSQGAAPYEQYF. For the CDR3, the DNA is TGTGCCAGCTCACAGGGGGCCGCCCCCTACGAGCAGTACTTC.

The V gene is TRBV6-5, the J gene TRBJ1-4; D remains ambiguous. This CDR3 is built from 15 residues. Germline CDR1 MNHEY, CDR2 SVGAGI. Trimming removed 7 bases from V and 4 bases from J, with 16 bases in between. The CDR3 spells CASKTNPGHNEKLFF. In DNA form, the CDR3 reads TGTGCCAGCAAAACTAACCCGGGCCATAATGAAAAACTGTTTTTT.